What follows are 9 T cell receptor beta chains derived from one specimen sequenced in a study of cytomegalovirus exposure and HLA in healthy donors. PCR used 60 Vbeta primers and 13 Jbeta primers. This table comes from immunoSEQ multiplex PCR, and its TCRdb copy is limited to in-frame clones, with some not included. The data contain roughly 190,000 clones, roughly 72% of them singletons. Sequencing was carried out using PBMCs. The receptors derive from a woman in her 30s in good health and CMV-seropositive.

The rearrangement links TRBV7-2 to TRBJ2-3; possible D gene TRBD2, 7 bases. Trimming removed 3 bases at V and 6 bases at J, with 13 bases between. This CDR3 has 14 residues. Germline V lookup: CDR1 SGHTA, CDR2 FQGNSA. CDR3 in DNA: TGTGCCAGCAGCTTCCGGGGGGCCGGGGATACGCAGTATTTT. Translated: CASSFRGAGDTQYF.

This clone was detected only a few times. The V gene is TRBV15, the J gene TRBJ2-3; TRBD1 aligns across 9 bases. Trimming at V came to 8 bases and at J to 4 bases, leaving 10 bases not matched to a gene. Germline V gene data show CDR1 as LNHNV and CDR2 as YYDKDF (reference sequence). The CDR3 length is 15 residues. The CDR3 spells CATFPGQGRADTQYF. The CDR3 region has the DNA TGTGCCACCTTCCCGGGACAGGGAAGGGCAGATACGCAGTATTTT.

This clone has at least ten counts. V is TRBV7-9 and J is TRBJ1-2, with D maybe TRBD1 (5 bases). This CDR3 region has 14 residues. V was shortened by 3 bases and J by 5 bases, with 13 bases between the two germline ends. The germline V gene encodes CDR1 SEHNR and CDR2 FQNEAQ (reference sequence). The CDR3 DNA sequence: TGTGCCAGCAGCTTGGGGCAGGGAGGGTATGGCTACACCTTC. Its translation: CASSLGQGGYGYTF.

A few counts support this clone. The chain combines TRBV7-9 with TRBJ1-2; 11 bases are shared with TRBD1. The CDR3 runs to 14 residues. CDR1 is SEHNR, CDR2 FQNEAQ, per germline (reference sequence). V lost 4 bases to trimming and J lost 8 bases; unmatched junction nucleotides: 6. CDR3 DNA: TGTGCCAGCAGCTGGGACAGGGGGGATTACGGCTACACCTTC. Protein product: CASSWDRGDYGYTF.

The gene calls are TRBV30 and TRBJ1-5; D is possibly TRBD1 (5 bases). Trimming shortened V by 2 bases and J by 3 bases, and 20 bases separated the two germline ends. The CDR3 length is 17 residues. In germline, CDR1 is GTSNPN, CDR2 SVGIG (reference sequence). CDR3 in amino acids: CAWSPRVGADFNQPQHF. In nucleotides, the CDR3 is TGTGCCTGGAGTCCACGGGTAGGGGCAGATTTCAATCAGCCCCAGCATTTT. The complete variable domain, with remaining parts taken from reference TRBV30 and TRBJ1-5, reads SQTIHQWPATLVQPVGSPLSLECTVEGTSNPNLYWYRQAAGRGLQLLFYSVGIGQISSEVPQNLSASRPQDRQFILSSKKLLLSDSGFYLCAWSPRVGADFNQPQHFGDGTRLSIL.

The V gene is TRBV29-1, the J gene TRBJ2-7, with TRBD2 matching 15 bases. CDR3 length equals 14 residues. The V and J ends lost 7 bases and 2 bases, in that order; junction bases with no gene match: 3. The V gene's germline CDR1 is SQVTM and CDR2 ANQGSEA. As DNA, the CDR3 is TGCAGCGCCCGGACTAGCGGGGGGGCCTACGAGCAGTACTTC. It is translated as CSARTSGGAYEQYF.

The V call is TRBV2, the J call TRBJ1-6, with D uncertain. V was pared by 7 bases and J by 13 bases, with 14 bases between. In germline, CDR1 is SNHLY, CDR2 FYNNEI. CDR3 length: 12 amino acids. The chain's CDR3 is CASNTRFGPLHF. CDR3 in DNA: TGTGCCAGCAACACGAGGTTTGGGCCCCTCCACTTT.

The chain couples TRBV6-6 to TRBJ1-2; the D is unclear. Trimming left V 0 bases short and J 3 bases short, with 11 bases between. This CDR3 is built from 15 residues. The germline V gene has CDR1 MNHNY and CDR2 SVGAGI (reference sequence). For the CDR3, the DNA is TGTGCCAGCAGTTACTCGTCGTTAAGAGACTATGGCTACACCTTC. Residues: CASSYSSLRDYGYTF.

J is TRBJ2-1 and V is TRBV5-8; a weak D match, TRBD2 (5 bases). In germline, CDR1 is SGHTS, CDR2 YDEGEE. Trimming took 2 bases from V and 7 from J, leaving 16 bases between them. CDR3 length equals 15 residues. CDR3 nucleotides: TGTGCCAGCAGCTTAGCGGAGGTCGAGAGAAATGAGCAGTTCTTC. Protein sequence: CASSLAEVERNEQFF.